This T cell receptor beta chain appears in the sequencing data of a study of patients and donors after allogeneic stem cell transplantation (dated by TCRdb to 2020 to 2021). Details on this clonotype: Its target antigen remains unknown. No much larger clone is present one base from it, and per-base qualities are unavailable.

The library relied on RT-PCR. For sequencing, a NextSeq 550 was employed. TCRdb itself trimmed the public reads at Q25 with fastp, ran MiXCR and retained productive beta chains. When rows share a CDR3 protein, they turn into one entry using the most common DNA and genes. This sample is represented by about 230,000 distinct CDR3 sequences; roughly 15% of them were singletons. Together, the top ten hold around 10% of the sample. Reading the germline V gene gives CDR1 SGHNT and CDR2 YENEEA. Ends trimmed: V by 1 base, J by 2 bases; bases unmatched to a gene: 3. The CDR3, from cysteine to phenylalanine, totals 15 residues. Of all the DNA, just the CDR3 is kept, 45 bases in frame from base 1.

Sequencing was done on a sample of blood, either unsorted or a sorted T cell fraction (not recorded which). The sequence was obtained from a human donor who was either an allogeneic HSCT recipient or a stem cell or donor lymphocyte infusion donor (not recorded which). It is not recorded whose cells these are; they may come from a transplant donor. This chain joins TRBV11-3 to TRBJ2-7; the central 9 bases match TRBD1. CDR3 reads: CASSLAGQGAYEQYF. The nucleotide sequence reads TGTGCCAGCAGCTTAGCGGGACAGGGCGCCTACGAGCAGTACTTC.